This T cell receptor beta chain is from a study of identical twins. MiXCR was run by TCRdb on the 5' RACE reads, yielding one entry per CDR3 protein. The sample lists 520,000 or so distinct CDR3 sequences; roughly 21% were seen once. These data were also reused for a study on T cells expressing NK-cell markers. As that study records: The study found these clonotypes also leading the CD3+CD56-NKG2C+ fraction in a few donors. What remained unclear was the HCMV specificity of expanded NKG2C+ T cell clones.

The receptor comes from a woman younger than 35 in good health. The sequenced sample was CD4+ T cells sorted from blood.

CDR3 nucleotide sequence: TGTGCCAGCAGTTCACCCCTAGGTACGCAGTATTTT. It codes for CASSSPLGTQYF. The rearrangement links TRBV2 to TRBJ2-3; D unresolved. The CDR3 totals 12 residues. Trimming left V 5 bases short and J 8 bases short, with 11 bases between. The germline CDR1 and CDR2 sequences are SNHLY and FYNNEI. Drawing the rest from reference TRBV2 and TRBJ2-3, the complete variable domain is EPEVTQTPSHQVTQMGQEVILRCVPISNHLYFYWYRQILGQKVEFLVSFYNNEISEKSEIFDDQFSVERPDGSNFTLKIRSTKLEDSAMYFCASSSPLGTQYFGPGTRLTVL.